This TCR beta chain was obtained from a study of T cells after yellow fever vaccination. This clonotype was seen only a few times. Its specificity is not known. Germline loops: CDR1 MNHGY, CDR2 SAAAGT. Trimming removed 6 bases from V and 2 bases from J, with 13 bases in between. The CDR3 has 14 residues. The study, taken as a whole, reports: It was a small share of clonotypes that appeared in both CD4 and CD8 compartments. By day 5 rather than day 15, the secondary response had peaked, though it was weaker.

For TCR, cDNA came from 5'RACE template switching, which added a universal primer site and UMIs. TCRdb reprocessed the 5' RACE reads with MiXCR, giving one entry per CDR3 protein. The table lists more than 250,000 distinct CDR3 sequences, around 6.8% of them singletons. The source was PBMCs, collected approximately 40 days after the first yellow fever vaccination. The V gene is TRBV6-8, the J gene TRBJ1-2, with D possibly TRBD1 on 6 matching bases. This TCR was recovered from a man younger than 30 who received the YFV17D yellow fever vaccine. The CDR3 loop reads CASRTGTTNYGYTF. Here the CDR3 DNA reads TGTGCCAGCAGGACCGGGACAACCAACTATGGCTACACCTTC.